This T cell receptor beta chain was identified in a study of somatic mutations in cytotoxic T cells in rheumatoid arthritis. Study-level points and caveats: Rising age went with increasing CD8+ clonality in rheumatoid arthritis patients; healthy controls showed no such increase.

Libraries were prepared by immunoSEQ multiplex PCR; TCRdb keeps only in-frame clonotypes and omits some of them. The table lists 15,000 to 20,000 clones, 80% of them singletons. V was clipped by 6 bases and J by 0 bases, with 20 bases between them. The germline V gene encodes CDR1 KGHSH and CDR2 LQKENI. The CDR3 has 17 amino acids. The study pulled out CD4+ and CD8+ cells with positive magnetic bead selection and then checked their purity by flow cytometry. Concerning this clone itself: Its antigen is not identified.

The sequence came from an adult with rheumatoid arthritis. Specimen: CD8+ T cells sorted from blood. V and J are TRBV18 and TRBJ1-1; a weak D match, TRBD1 (6 bases). The CDR3 loop reads CASSPPGHRSVNTEAFF. Written as DNA, the CDR3 is TGTGCCAGCTCCCCGCCGGGACACCGATCGGTGAACACTGAAGCTTTCTTT.